The source of this TCR beta chain is a study of OX40 agonist ivuxolimab in advanced cancers. For the study at large: People who had prior anti-PD-1, anti-PD-L1 or anti-CTLA-4 therapy could take part, and around 43% had some. Partial responses were observed in three patients, of whom one had hepatocellular carcinoma and two had cutaneous melanoma.

The CDR3 sequence is 15 residues long. V was cut by 4 bases and J by 8 bases, with 17 bases left in between. Germline CDR1 reads LGHNA; CDR2 reads YNFKEQ. A remark on this clone: The antigen is undetermined.

Study observations and caveats: What antigens the expanded peripheral T cells recognized was never established. CD8+ T cells (on average) carried more expanded clones than CD4+ T cells.

The data were produced by immunoSEQ multiplex PCR, yet TCRdb's version contains in-frame clones alone and is incomplete. Of tens of thousands of clones in the sample, just over 85% were seen once. The sample was CD4+ or CD8+ T cells sorted from blood, taken in a trial of the OX40 agonist ivuxolimab. This TCR was recovered from an adult with an advanced solid tumor such as melanoma, head and neck, liver or kidney cancer. The chain links TRBV4-2 to TRBJ1-4; D remains unclear. CDR3 bases: TGTGCCAGCAGCCTAGAAGCGTTGCTGGCAGAAAAACTGTTTTTT. Protein: CASSLEALLAEKLFF.